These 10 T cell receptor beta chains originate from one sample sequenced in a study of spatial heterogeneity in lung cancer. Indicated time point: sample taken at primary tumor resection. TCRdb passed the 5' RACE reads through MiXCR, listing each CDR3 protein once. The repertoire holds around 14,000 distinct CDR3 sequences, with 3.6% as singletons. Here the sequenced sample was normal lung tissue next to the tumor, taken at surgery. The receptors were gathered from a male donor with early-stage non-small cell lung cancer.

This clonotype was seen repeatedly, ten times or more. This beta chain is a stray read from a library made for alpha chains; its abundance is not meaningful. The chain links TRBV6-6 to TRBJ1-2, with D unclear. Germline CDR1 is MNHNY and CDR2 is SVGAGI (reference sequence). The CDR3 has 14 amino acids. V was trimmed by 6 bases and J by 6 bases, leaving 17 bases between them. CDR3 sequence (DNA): TGTGCCAGCAGCCCCTGGCCAGCCCTCAATGGCTACACCTTC. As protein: CASSPWPALNGYTF.

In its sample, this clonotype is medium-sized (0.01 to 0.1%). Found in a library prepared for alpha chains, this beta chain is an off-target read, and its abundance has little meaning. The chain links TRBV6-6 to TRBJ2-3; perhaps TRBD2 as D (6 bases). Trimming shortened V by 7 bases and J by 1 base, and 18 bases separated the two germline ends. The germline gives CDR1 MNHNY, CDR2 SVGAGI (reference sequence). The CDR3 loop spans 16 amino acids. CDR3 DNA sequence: TGTGCCAGCACAGACCCTGGGGGGTCCGGCACAGATACGCAGTATTTT. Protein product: CASTDPGGSGTDTQYF.

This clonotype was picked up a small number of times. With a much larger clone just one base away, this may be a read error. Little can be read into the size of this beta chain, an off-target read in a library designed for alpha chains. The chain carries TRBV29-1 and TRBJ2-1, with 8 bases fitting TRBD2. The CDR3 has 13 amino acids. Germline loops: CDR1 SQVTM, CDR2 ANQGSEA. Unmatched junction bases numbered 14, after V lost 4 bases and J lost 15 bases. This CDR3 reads CSVVGFAGGVWFF. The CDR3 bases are TGCAGCGTTGTGGGTTTTGCGGGAGGCGTTTGGTTCTTC.

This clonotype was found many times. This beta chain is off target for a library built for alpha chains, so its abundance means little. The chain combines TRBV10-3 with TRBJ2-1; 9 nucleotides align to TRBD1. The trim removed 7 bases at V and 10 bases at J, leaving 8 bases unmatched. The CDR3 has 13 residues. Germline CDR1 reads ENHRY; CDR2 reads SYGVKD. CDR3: CAINDRGEGEQFF. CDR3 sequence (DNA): TGTGCCATCAACGACAGGGGGGAGGGCGAGCAGTTCTTC.

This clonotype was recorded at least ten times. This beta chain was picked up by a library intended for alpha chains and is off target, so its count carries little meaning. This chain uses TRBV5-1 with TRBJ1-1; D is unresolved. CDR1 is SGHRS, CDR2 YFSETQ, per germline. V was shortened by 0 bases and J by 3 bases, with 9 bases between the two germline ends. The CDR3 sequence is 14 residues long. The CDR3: CASSLEGGDTEAFF. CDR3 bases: TGCGCCAGCAGCTTGGAGGGAGGCGACACTGAAGCTTTCTTT.

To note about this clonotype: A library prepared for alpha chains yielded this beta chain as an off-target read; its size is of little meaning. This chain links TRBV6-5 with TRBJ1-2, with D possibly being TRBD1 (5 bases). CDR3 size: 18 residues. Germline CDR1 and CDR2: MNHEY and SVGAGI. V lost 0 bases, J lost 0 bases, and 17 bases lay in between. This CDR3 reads CASSYSSPRDGPNYGYTF. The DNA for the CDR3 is TGTGCCAGCAGTTACTCGTCTCCCCGGGACGGCCCTAACTATGGCTACACCTTC.

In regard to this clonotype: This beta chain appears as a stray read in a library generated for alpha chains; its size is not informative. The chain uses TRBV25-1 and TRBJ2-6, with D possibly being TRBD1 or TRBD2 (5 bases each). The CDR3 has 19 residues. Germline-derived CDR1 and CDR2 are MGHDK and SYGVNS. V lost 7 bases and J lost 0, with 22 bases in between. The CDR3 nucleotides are TGTGCCAGCAAACTCCTGGACCTCTTGAGGGGCTCTGGGGCCAACGTCCTGACTTTC. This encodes CASKLLDLLRGSGANVLTF. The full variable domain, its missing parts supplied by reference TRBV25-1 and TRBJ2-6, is EADIYQTPRYLVIGTGKKITLECSQTMGHDKMYWYQQDPGMELHLIHYSYGVNSTEKGDLSSESTVSRIRTEHFPLTLESARPSHTSQYLCASKLLDLLRGSGANVLTFGAGSRLTVL.

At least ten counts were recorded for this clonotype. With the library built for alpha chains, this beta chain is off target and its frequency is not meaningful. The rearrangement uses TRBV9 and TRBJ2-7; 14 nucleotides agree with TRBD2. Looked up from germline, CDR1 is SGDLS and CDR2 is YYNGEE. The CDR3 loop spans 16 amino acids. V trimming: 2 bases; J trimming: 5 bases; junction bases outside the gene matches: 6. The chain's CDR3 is CASSVGTSGSYDEQYF. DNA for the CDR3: TGTGCCAGCAGCGTCGGGACTAGCGGGAGTTACGACGAGCAGTACTTC.

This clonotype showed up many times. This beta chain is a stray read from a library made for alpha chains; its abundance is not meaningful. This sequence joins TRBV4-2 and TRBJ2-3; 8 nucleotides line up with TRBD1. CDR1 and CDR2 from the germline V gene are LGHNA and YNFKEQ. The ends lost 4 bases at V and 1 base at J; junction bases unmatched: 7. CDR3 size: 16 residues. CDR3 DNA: TGTGCCAGCAGCCGTCCGGAGACAGGGGGCACAGATACGCAGTATTTT. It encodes CASSRPETGGTDTQYF.

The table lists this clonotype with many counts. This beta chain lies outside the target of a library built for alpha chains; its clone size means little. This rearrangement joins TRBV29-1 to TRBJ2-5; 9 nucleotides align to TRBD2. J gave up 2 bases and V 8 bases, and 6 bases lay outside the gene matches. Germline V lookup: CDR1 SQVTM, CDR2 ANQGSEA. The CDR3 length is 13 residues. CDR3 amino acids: CSKAGGPQETQYF. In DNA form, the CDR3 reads TGCAGCAAGGCGGGAGGGCCTCAAGAGACCCAGTACTTC.